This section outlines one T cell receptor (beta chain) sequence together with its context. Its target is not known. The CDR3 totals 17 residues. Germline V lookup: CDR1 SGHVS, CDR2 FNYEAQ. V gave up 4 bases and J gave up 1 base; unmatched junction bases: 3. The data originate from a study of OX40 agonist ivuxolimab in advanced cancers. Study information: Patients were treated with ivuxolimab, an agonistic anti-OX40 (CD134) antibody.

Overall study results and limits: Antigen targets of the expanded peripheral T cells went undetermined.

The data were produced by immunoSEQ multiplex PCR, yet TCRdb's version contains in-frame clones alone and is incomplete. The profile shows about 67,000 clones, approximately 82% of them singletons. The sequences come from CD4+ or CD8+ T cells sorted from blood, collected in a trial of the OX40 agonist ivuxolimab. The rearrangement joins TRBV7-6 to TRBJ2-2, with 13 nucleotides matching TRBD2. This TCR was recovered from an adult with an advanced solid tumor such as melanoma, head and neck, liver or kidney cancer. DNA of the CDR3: TGTGCCAGCAGCTCGGGACTAGCGGGGCTGAACACCGGGGAGCTGTTTTTT. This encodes CASSSGLAGLNTGELFF.